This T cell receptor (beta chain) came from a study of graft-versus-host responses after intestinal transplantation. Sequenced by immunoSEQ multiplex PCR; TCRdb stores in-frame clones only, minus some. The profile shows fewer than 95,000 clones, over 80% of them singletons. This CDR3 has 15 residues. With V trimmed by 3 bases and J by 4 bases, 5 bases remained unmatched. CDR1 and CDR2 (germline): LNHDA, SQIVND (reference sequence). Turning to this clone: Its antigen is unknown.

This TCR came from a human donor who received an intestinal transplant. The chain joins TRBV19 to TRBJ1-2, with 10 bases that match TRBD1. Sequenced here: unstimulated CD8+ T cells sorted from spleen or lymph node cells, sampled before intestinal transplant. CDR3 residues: CASSMGTGATYGYTF. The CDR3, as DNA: TGTGCCAGTAGTATGGGGACAGGGGCCACCTATGGCTACACCTTC.